This passage covers 28 T cell receptor beta chains from one sample sequenced in a study of T cell repertoires in cytomegalovirus infection. TCRdb processed the reads anew with MiXCR; each CDR3 protein has one entry. The repertoire has about half a million distinct CDR3 sequences, approximately 42% of them found once; the top ten carry 40% to 50%. These receptors' targets are unknown. The sample in question was cultured PBMCs, obtained from culture after CMV antigen stimulation. The receptors come from a human donor in good health (CMV status not recorded). Some clones in this sample may be carry-over from other donors' samples.

The chain uses TRBV4-3 and TRBJ2-7; D not resolved. The CDR3 contains 16 residues. The V gene's germline CDR1 is LGHNA and CDR2 YSLEER. V was trimmed by 0 bases and J by 0 bases, leaving 12 bases between them. CDR3 coding DNA: TGCGCCAGCAGCCAAGAATTTTTGGGAAGCTCCTACGAGCAGTACTTC. This gives the protein CASSQEFLGSSYEQYF.

A few counts support this clonotype. The chain has TRBV28 and TRBJ2-3; 11 bases agree with TRBD2. V dropped 6 bases and J dropped 1; count of bases not matched to a gene: 6. CDR3 length: 16 amino acids. Germline V gene data show CDR1 as MDHEN and CDR2 as SYDVKM. CDR3 in amino acids: CASSTTSGDGTDTQYF. Here the CDR3 DNA reads TGTGCCAGCAGCACGACTAGCGGGGACGGCACAGATACGCAGTATTTT.

DNA for the CDR3: TGTGCCAGCAGTAACTATCTAGCGGGATTCAATGAGCAGTTCTTC. Protein sequence: CASSNYLAGFNEQFF. J is TRBJ2-1 and V is TRBV6-6; TRBD2 agrees at 9 bases. This CDR3 has 15 amino acids. Germline values: CDR1 MNHNY, CDR2 SVGAGI (reference sequence). Trimming cost V 5 bases and J 6 bases; bases outside gene matches: 8.

This clonotype was picked up a small number of times. The V call is TRBV2, the J call TRBJ2-2, with D perhaps TRBD1 or TRBD2 (5 bases each). Trimming stripped 8 bases from V and 2 bases from J, with 12 bases between. Germline loops: CDR1 SNHLY, CDR2 FYNNEI. The CDR3 sequence is 14 residues long. The CDR3 coding sequence is TGTGCCAGCTTAAGGGACGCAAACACCGGGGAGCTGTTTTTT. It codes for CASLRDANTGELFF.

The chain couples TRBV19 to TRBJ2-4; no clear D gene. The V end lost 2 bases, the J end lost 0 bases, and 8 bases lay between the germline ends. The CDR3 loop spans 15 amino acids. Germline CDR1 LNHDA, CDR2 SQIVND (reference sequence). CDR3 residues: CASSIIPLAKNIQYF. The CDR3 DNA reads as TGTGCCAGTAGTATAATCCCGCTAGCCAAAAACATTCAGTACTTC.

This clonotype showed up just a few times. The chain joins TRBV7-2 to TRBJ2-7; D not certain. The germline CDR1 and CDR2 sequences are SGHTA and FQGNSA. The CDR3 spans 14 residues. V lost 3 bases to trimming and J lost 4 bases, with 13 bases between them. CDR3 coding DNA: TGTGCCAGCAGCTTGGGGTGGGCGCAATACGAGCAGTACTTC. Its protein product is CASSLGWAQYEQYF. The full variable domain, rest sourced from reference TRBV7-2 and TRBJ2-7, is GAGVSQSPSNKVTEKGKDVELRCDPISGHTALYWYRQSLGQGLEFLIYFQGNSAPDKSGLPSDRFSAERTGGSVSTLTIQRTQQEDSAVYLCASSLGWAQYEQYFGPGTRLTVT.

The chain carries TRBV7-6 and TRBJ2-1; D is perhaps TRBD2 (6 bases). Trimming took off 5 bases at V and 5 bases at J, with 13 bases between the two ends. Germline loops: CDR1 SGHVS, CDR2 FNYEAQ. The CDR3 extends over 14 amino acids. This chain's CDR3 is CASSPWGEDNEQFF. The DNA of the CDR3 is TGTGCCAGCAGCCCCTGGGGGGAGGACAATGAGCAGTTCTTC.

The chain recombines TRBV5-1 with TRBJ2-4, with a possible D match to TRBD2 (6 bases). CDR3 length: 17 amino acids. Trimming pared 4 bases from V and 0 bases from J, leaving 17 bases between. Germline lookup yields CDR1 SGHRS and CDR2 YFSETQ. The CDR3 nucleotides are TGCGCCAGCAGCCCCTATCCCGCGGGGTTAGCCAAAAACATTCAGTACTTC. Its protein is CASSPYPAGLAKNIQYF.

The chain links TRBV5-6 to TRBJ1-2, with 9 bases lining up with TRBD1. V dropped 0 bases and J dropped 6; count of bases not matched to a gene: 3. The CDR3 totals 14 residues. The V gene's germline CDR1 is SGHDT and CDR2 YYEEEE. In DNA form, the CDR3 reads TGTGCCAGCAGCTTGGACAGGGGGCCGGATGGCTACACCTTC. Its protein product is CASSLDRGPDGYTF.

The gene calls are TRBV20-1 and TRBJ2-7, with 7 nucleotides matching TRBD1. The CDR3 is 15 residues long. The trim removed 0 bases at V and 3 bases at J, leaving 8 bases unmatched. CDR1 is DFQATT, CDR2 SNEGSKA, per germline (reference sequence). For the CDR3, the DNA is TGCAGTGCTAGAGACGCCCGGACAGGAGGCTACGAGCAGTACTTC. Translation gives CSARDARTGGYEQYF.

This rearrangement joins TRBV7-2 to TRBJ2-3; D unclear. The CDR3 totals 14 residues. V lost 3 bases and J 3 bases, leaving 10 bases between the germline ends. Germline V gene data show CDR1 as SGHTA and CDR2 as FQGNSA. The CDR3 loop reads CASSFLLGTDTQYF. The CDR3 bases are TGTGCCAGCAGCTTCTTGCTGGGGACAGATACGCAGTATTTT.

This chain links TRBV6-5 with TRBJ2-7, with TRBD2 as a possible D gene (5 bases). The V gene lost 4 bases and the J gene lost 4 bases, with 17 bases spanning the gap. The germline CDR1 and CDR2 sequences are MNHEY and SVGAGI. The CDR3 is 15 amino acids. The CDR3 nucleotides are TGTGCCAGCAGTTCTCGGGGATCGCCTACGTACGAGCAGTACTTC. Translation: CASSSRGSPTYEQYF.

This rearrangement joins TRBV19 to TRBJ1-5; TRBD1 is a possible D gene (6 bases). The germline CDR1 and CDR2 sequences are LNHDA and SQIVND (reference sequence). V shed 7 bases and J shed 0 bases, with 16 bases lying between them. The CDR3 loop spans 16 amino acids. As DNA, the CDR3 is TGTGCCAGTAACAGGGACCAGGGGTATAGCAATCAGCCCCAGCATTTT. Its translation is CASNRDQGYSNQPQHF.

The V call is TRBV5-1, the J call TRBJ1-1; D unclear. Between the trimmed V and J ends, which lost 2 bases and 0 bases, there was a span of 11 bases. There are 15 residues in the CDR3. CDR1 and CDR2 from the germline V gene are SGHRS and YFSETQ. As DNA, the CDR3 is TGCGCCAGCAGCTTTAACAAGGGAATGAACACTGAAGCTTTCTTT. It translates to CASSFNKGMNTEAFF.

V and J are TRBV4-3 and TRBJ2-5; D gene uncertain. The CDR3 runs 15 residues. V lost 0 bases to trimming and J lost 5 bases, with 13 bases between them. The germline CDR1 and CDR2 sequences are LGHNA and YSLEER. CDR3 sequence (DNA): TGCGCCAGCAGCCAAGAAGGAAGAGGCTGGGAGACCCAGTACTTC. Amino acids: CASSQEGRGWETQYF.

V and J are TRBV7-2 and TRBJ1-2; D unresolved. This CDR3 region has 12 residues. V lost 1 base and J 8 bases, leaving 8 bases between the germline ends. Germline V gene sequence: CDR1 SGHTA, CDR2 FQGNSA. The DNA for the CDR3 is TGTGCCAGCAGCTTAGTGTCACGGGGCTACACCTTC. Amino acids: CASSLVSRGYTF.

V gene TRBV28 combines with J gene TRBJ1-4; D may be TRBD1 (6 bases). Germline V lookup: CDR1 MDHEN, CDR2 SYDVKM. The CDR3 covers 15 residues. The V end was cut by 3 bases, the J end by 8 bases, with 16 bases between. In nucleotides, the CDR3 is TGTGCCAGCAGTTTGCGGGGGGCGCAAAAAGAAAAACTGTTTTTT. Translated: CASSLRGAQKEKLFF.

This clonotype was detected a few times. In DNA form, the CDR3 reads TGTGCTAGTGGTTTGAGGGGGGCTGGGGCCAACGTCCTGACTTTC. Its translation: CASGLRGAGANVLTF. V and J are TRBV12-5 and TRBJ2-6; D could derive from TRBD1 or TRBD2 (6 bases each). CDR1 and CDR2 (germline): LGHNT, FRNRAP. CDR3 length: 15 amino acids. Trimming took 2 bases from V and 2 from J, leaving 7 bases between them.

The count of this clonotype is one. This chain links TRBV6-2 or TRBV6-3 with TRBJ2-5; 13 bases match TRBD2. J lost 5 bases, V lost 6 bases, and 6 bases had no gene match. This CDR3 is 15 amino acids long. Germline V gene lookup returns CDR1 MNHEY and CDR2 SVGEGT. As DNA, the CDR3 is TGTGCCAGCAGAGACACTAGCGGGGGGGCCGAGACCCAGTACTTC. Amino acid sequence: CASRDTSGGAETQYF.

This chain joins TRBV6-1 and TRBJ1-4, with no clear D. V was cut by 3 bases and J by 5 bases, with 10 bases left in between. The germline V gene encodes CDR1 MNHNS and CDR2 SASEGT. There are 14 residues in the CDR3. DNA for the CDR3: TGTGCCAGCAGTGAGGCCGGTATCAATGAAAAACTGTTTTTT. Its translation: CASSEAGINEKLFF.

CDR3 sequence reads: CASSRNYGYTF. DNA for the CDR3: TGTGCCAGCAGTCGTAACTATGGCTACACCTTC. The chain couples TRBV12-3 or TRBV12-4 to TRBJ1-2; D is ambiguous. CDR3 length: 11 residues. The V and J ends lost 5 bases and 1 base respectively, with 2 bases between them.

This clonotype occurred a few times. This chain joins TRBV18 and TRBJ1-3; a weak D match, TRBD1 (5 bases). The V gene lost 1 base and the J gene lost 0 bases, with 13 bases spanning the gap. The CDR3 contains 17 residues. Germline CDR1 and CDR2: KGHSH and LQKENI. The CDR3 sequence is CASSPLRAGHSGNTIYF. The DNA of the CDR3 is TGTGCCAGCTCACCACTCCGGGCGGGGCACTCTGGAAACACCATATATTTT.

The chain is built from TRBV6-8 and TRBJ2-1; D perhaps matches TRBD1 (6 bases). The ends were cut back, 0 bases at V and 7 bases at J, with 22 bases in the middle. This CDR3 is built from 18 residues. Germline values: CDR1 MNHGY, CDR2 SAAAGT. For the CDR3, the DNA is TGTGCCAGCAGTTACTCGATTTTCAAGCGAGACAGGTGGAATGAGCAGTTCTTC. Translated, it gives CASSYSIFKRDRWNEQFF.

This clonotype was seen more than once but under ten times. The CDR3 region is CASSLASGTRGYEQYF. CDR3 in DNA: TGTGCCAGCAGCTTAGCTAGCGGGACCAGGGGTTACGAGCAGTACTTC. The chain joins TRBV11-2 to TRBJ2-7; 9 nucleotides match TRBD2. Germline lookup yields CDR1 SGHAT and CDR2 FQNNGV. The CDR3 sequence is 16 residues long. V lost 1 base, J lost 4 bases, and 8 bases stayed unmatched.

The chain uses TRBV11-2 and TRBJ2-4, with 8 positions matching TRBD1. CDR1 and CDR2 (germline): SGHAT, FQNNGV. J lost 2 bases, V lost 5 bases, and 8 bases had no gene match. This CDR3 spans 16 amino acids. CDR3 coding DNA: TGTGCCAGCAGCGGCTACAGGGGGAAGACCAAAAACATTCAGTACTTC. Residues: CASSGYRGKTKNIQYF.

The gene calls are TRBV6-1 and TRBJ2-7; 7 bases fit TRBD1. CDR1 and CDR2 (germline): MNHNS, SASEGT. CDR3 length: 15 residues. The V and J ends lost 5 bases and 0 bases, in that order; junction bases with no gene match: 7. CDR3 sequence (DNA): TGTGCCAGCAGTCCCCCCGACAGGGCCTCCTACGAGCAGTACTTC. It encodes CASSPPDRASYEQYF.

This clonotype was recorded a few times. The chain is built from TRBV7-6 and TRBJ1-1; 10 bases match TRBD1. The CDR3 sequence is 14 residues long. In germline, CDR1 is SGHVS, CDR2 FNYEAQ. With V trimmed by 5 bases and J by 2 bases, 2 bases remained unmatched. The CDR3 protein is CASSRDRGNTEAFF. The CDR3 bases are TGTGCCAGCAGCCGGGACAGGGGAAACACTGAAGCTTTCTTT.

This CDR3 is CASRRDSNTGELFF. The CDR3 DNA sequence: TGCGCCAGCAGAAGGGACTCAAACACCGGGGAGCTGTTTTTT. This chain uses TRBV5-1 with TRBJ2-2; TRBD2 might be the D (6 bases). The V gene's germline CDR1 is SGHRS and CDR2 YFSETQ. With 5 bases removed from V and 2 bases from J, the gap between germline ends came to 10 bases. The CDR3 is 14 amino acids.